Below, 21 T cell receptor beta chains from the same sample are listed, as sequenced in a study of immune cell composition in non-small cell lung cancer. This table comes from immunoSEQ multiplex PCR, and its TCRdb copy is limited to in-frame clones, with some not included. The sample has 14,000 or so clones; 65% to 85% are singletons. The sample comprised lung tumor tissue. These receptors were collected from a human donor with non-small cell lung cancer.

This chain links TRBV7-8 with TRBJ2-6; 7 bases match TRBD1. J was trimmed by 1 base and V by 6 bases; bases with no gene match: 9. This CDR3 has 17 residues. CDR1 and CDR2 from the germline V gene are SGHVS and FQNEAQ. The CDR3 protein is CASSSGQVRSGANVLTF. The CDR3 region has the DNA TGTGCCAGCAGTTCTGGACAGGTTCGATCTGGGGCCAACGTCCTGACTTTC.

The chain links TRBV18 to TRBJ2-4; D call uncertain. Germline CDR1 KGHSH, CDR2 LQKENI. Trimming shortened V by 4 bases and J by 6 bases, and 13 bases separated the two germline ends. The CDR3 is 14 residues long. Here the CDR3 DNA reads TGTGCCAGCTCACTTTCCCCACCCGGAAACATTCAGTACTTC. Residues: CASSLSPPGNIQYF.

The chain combines TRBV5-1 with TRBJ2-1, with TRBD2 as a possible D gene (6 bases). V lost 0 bases and J lost 0, with 13 bases in between. The CDR3 is 17 amino acids. Germline V gene sequence: CDR1 SGHRS, CDR2 YFSETQ. This chain's CDR3 is CASSLASRGFSYNEQFF. DNA of the CDR3: TGCGCCAGCAGCTTGGCATCGCGGGGCTTCTCCTACAATGAGCAGTTCTTC.

The genes are TRBV7-2 and TRBJ2-1; D perhaps matches TRBD2 (5 bases). CDR1 and CDR2 from the germline V gene are SGHTA and FQGNSA. The CDR3 loop spans 12 amino acids. V dropped 1 base and J dropped 12 bases, with 10 bases sitting between them. The CDR3 sequence: CASSLGEKPQFF. In DNA, the CDR3 is TGTGCCAGCAGCTTAGGGGAGAAACCGCAGTTCTTC.

The chain joins TRBV7-6 to TRBJ2-1; D remains ambiguous. The CDR3 runs 12 residues. The germline CDR1 and CDR2 sequences are SGHVS and FNYEAQ. V was pared by 6 bases and J by 9 bases, with 12 bases between. This CDR3 reads CASSSTDFEQFF. DNA for the CDR3: TGTGCCAGCAGTTCAACAGACTTTGAGCAGTTCTTC.

The chain combines TRBV11-3 with TRBJ2-1, with 7 bases that match TRBD2. Losses at the gene ends were 2 bases for V and 0 bases for J; bases not matched to a gene: 7. Germline V gene sequence: CDR1 SGHNT, CDR2 YENEEA. This CDR3 has 17 amino acids. CDR3 protein: CASSLLVGGVSYNEQFF. The CDR3 coding sequence is TGTGCCAGCAGCTTACTAGTGGGAGGGGTCTCCTACAATGAGCAGTTCTTC.

This rearrangement joins TRBV4-1 to TRBJ2-3; 10 nucleotides match TRBD2. CDR1 is MGHRA, CDR2 YSYEKL, per germline. The ends lost 4 bases at V and 4 bases at J; junction bases unmatched: 5. CDR3 length: 15 amino acids. Here the CDR3 reads CASSPLAGEADTQYF. The CDR3 DNA sequence: TGCGCCAGCAGCCCGCTAGCGGGAGAAGCAGATACGCAGTATTTT.

The chain uses TRBV5-1 and TRBJ1-2; weak D call: TRBD1 (6 bases). The CDR3 totals 19 residues. V was cut by 5 bases and J by 4 bases, with 30 bases left in between. CDR1 SGHRS and CDR2 YFSETQ come from the germline V gene. CDR3 nucleotide sequence: TGCGCCAGCAGTTCAGGGGTACAGTTTCCTCGGGGTAGACGCTATGGCTACACCTTC. Protein: CASSSGVQFPRGRRYGYTF.

V gene TRBV5-1 combines with J gene TRBJ2-1; D gene ambiguous. This CDR3 has 13 amino acids. V was trimmed by 1 base and J by 1 base, leaving 3 bases between them. The germline V gene encodes CDR1 SGHRS and CDR2 YFSETQ. This CDR3 is CASSLRSYNEQFF. The CDR3 nucleotides are TGCGCCAGCAGCTTGCGGTCCTACAATGAGCAGTTCTTC. The complete variable domain, with remaining parts taken from reference TRBV5-1 and TRBJ2-1, reads KAGVTQTPRYLIKTRGQQVTLSCSPISGHRSVSWYQQTPGQGLQFLFEYFSETQRNKGNFPGRFSGRQFSNSRSEMNVSTLELGDSALYLCASSLRSYNEQFFGPGTRLTVL.

The DNA for the CDR3 is TGTGCCAGCAGACTCGGACTCAATCAGCCCCAGCATTTT. Its translation: CASRLGLNQPQHF. This sequence joins TRBV27 and TRBJ1-5; no reliable D call. Trimming took off 6 bases at V and 3 bases at J, with 9 bases between the two ends. Germline assignment: CDR1 MNHEY and CDR2 SMNVEV (reference sequence). The CDR3 sequence is 13 residues long.

V and J are TRBV11-3 and TRBJ2-2; D possibly corresponds to TRBD1 (5 bases). The V end lost 7 bases, the J end lost 6 bases, and 12 bases lay between the germline ends. The germline V gene encodes CDR1 SGHNT and CDR2 YENEEA. CDR3 size: 13 residues. For the CDR3, the DNA is TGTGCCAGCACCTCGATAGGGGCCGGGGAGCTGTTTTTT. It codes for CASTSIGAGELFF.

About this clone itself: Other DNA sequences of this sample code for an identical CDR3. The V and J genes are TRBV7-9 and TRBJ2-3; possibly TRBD2 for D (6 bases). V gave up 5 bases and J gave up 2 bases, with 11 bases separating them. The CDR3 is made up of 14 amino acids. Per the germline V gene, CDR1 is SEHNR and CDR2 is FQNEAQ (reference sequence). CDR3 nucleotide sequence: TGTGCCAGCAGCCGTAGCGGAAACACAGATACGCAGTATTTT. This gives the protein CASSRSGNTDTQYF.

This clone occurred a few times. This chain uses TRBV7-7 with TRBJ2-3, with D uncertain. The CDR3 totals 13 residues. Per the germline V gene, CDR1 is SSHAT and CDR2 is FNYEAQ (reference sequence). Deletions cut 1 base from V and 0 bases from J, with 2 bases between. CDR3 DNA: TGTGCCAGCAGCTTAGGAAGCACAGATACGCAGTATTTT. Translating gives CASSLGSTDTQYF.

The chain has TRBV30 and TRBJ2-6; no firm D call. CDR3 length equals 13 residues. Germline CDR1 is GTSNPN and CDR2 is SVGIG (reference sequence). Between the trimmed V and J ends, which lost 0 bases and 2 bases, there was a span of 2 bases. CDR3 coding DNA: TGTGCCTGGAGTGTGACTGGGGCCAACGTCCTGACTTTC. This translates into CAWSVTGANVLTF.

This chain uses TRBV5-1 with TRBJ2-5; D is unclear. Trimming cost V 2 bases and J 0 bases, with 11 bases left between them. Germline V gene lookup returns CDR1 SGHRS and CDR2 YFSETQ. CDR3 length: 15 residues. The CDR3 nucleotides read TGCGCCAGCAGCTTTCGTGGGATTGACCAAGAGACCCAGTACTTC. Encoded protein: CASSFRGIDQETQYF.

This sequence joins TRBV28 and TRBJ2-5; 8 positions match TRBD2. The germline V gene has CDR1 MDHEN and CDR2 SYDVKM. The CDR3 covers 17 residues. J was trimmed by 5 bases and V by 6 bases; bases with no gene match: 17. CDR3 coding DNA: TGTGCCAGCAGCCCGGGCGGGGGGCGGCTAGCATCTGAGACCCAGTACTTC. Translated, it gives CASSPGGGRLASETQYF.

The genes are TRBV6-6 and TRBJ1-2, with 7 bases identical to TRBD1. This CDR3 spans 15 amino acids. J lost 4 bases, V lost 2 bases, and 7 bases had no gene match. Per germline, CDR1 MNHNY and CDR2 SVGAGI (reference sequence). The DNA for the CDR3 is TGTGCCAGCAGTTACGCTACTGGACAGGCCTATGGCTACACCTTC. It yields the protein CASSYATGQAYGYTF.

V usage is TRBV28 and J usage is TRBJ2-3; D not certain. Germline V lookup: CDR1 MDHEN, CDR2 SYDVKM. The V and J ends lost 5 bases and 5 bases respectively, with 14 bases between them. This CDR3 is 14 amino acids long. The CDR3 DNA follows: TGTGCCAGCAGTCTACTCTTGGGTAGAGATACGCAGTATTTT. This sequence encodes CASSLLLGRDTQYF.

The chain links TRBV9 to TRBJ2-5; a possible D gene is TRBD1 (5 bases). V was cut by 4 bases and J by 5 bases, with 15 bases left in between. This CDR3 has 14 amino acids. The germline V gene has CDR1 SGDLS and CDR2 YYNGEE. This CDR3 is CASSTSVGRETQYF. The CDR3 DNA reads TGTGCCAGCAGCACCAGCGTGGGGCGCGAGACCCAGTACTTC.

The chain is built from TRBV5-1 and TRBJ2-3; 8 bases are shared with TRBD2. V lost 0 bases and J lost 3; bases outside the gene matches: 6. CDR3 length: 16 amino acids. CDR1 and CDR2 (germline): SGHRS, YFSETQ. The CDR3 sequence is CASSLGFGRGTDTQYF. The CDR3 nucleotides read TGCGCCAGCAGCTTGGGGTTCGGGAGGGGAACAGATACGCAGTATTTT.

The J gene is TRBJ2-1, the V gene TRBV9, with 10 bases aligning to TRBD2. V dropped 4 bases and J dropped 4; count of bases not matched to a gene: 14. CDR3 length equals 18 residues. CDR1 SGDLS and CDR2 YYNGEE come from the germline V gene. Here the CDR3 reads CASSLGQGSGRAYNEQFF. CDR3 nucleotides: TGTGCCAGCAGCCTTGGACAGGGCAGCGGGAGGGCTTACAATGAGCAGTTCTTC. The full variable domain, its missing parts supplied by reference TRBV9 and TRBJ2-1, is DSGVTQTPKHLITATGQRVTLRCSPRSGDLSVYWYQQSLDQGLQFLIQYYNGEERAKGNILERFSAQQFPDLHSELNLSSLELGDSALYFCASSLGQGSGRAYNEQFFGPGTRLTVL.